This TCR beta chain was documented in a study of blood T cell repertoires in COVID-19. Study as a whole: Acute and convalescent COVID-19 specimens originated in the United States, Italy and Spain.

Trimming stripped 8 bases from V and 4 bases from J, with 12 bases between. The germline V gene encodes CDR1 MNHEY and CDR2 SMNVEV (reference sequence). CDR3 length equals 13 residues. Per the original data handling: Counts of nucleated cells, estimated from reference gene primer amplification, were obtained. The data were produced by immunoSEQ multiplex PCR, yet TCRdb's version contains in-frame clones alone and is incomplete. The V and J calls and the clone size are those of that table, but D and trimming were determined from the DNA. The sample carries about 130,000 clones, approximately 84% recorded once.

The V call is TRBV27, the J call TRBJ2-1; maybe TRBD2 (6 bases). The receptor comes from a woman younger than 45 who had recovered from COVID-19. The sample consisted of peripheral blood. For the CDR3, the DNA is TGTGCCAGCCGGAGGGCCCAATACAATGAGCAGTTCTTC. Encoded protein: CASRRAQYNEQFF.